A single sample is the source of the 15 T cell receptor beta chains below, sequenced in a study of T cells in Graves' hyperthyroidism and ophthalmopathy. Amplification yielded TCR beta CDR3 regions, with RNA transcripts as the source. The HTBI primer set served for first-round RT-PCR of the TCR CDR3. In TCRdb, the multiplex PCR reads were re-called with MiXCR into one record per CDR3 protein. The data show around 340,000 distinct CDR3 sequences, roughly 15% seen once. The material sequenced was blood. The receptors were gathered from a woman aged 25 to 45 with Graves' hyperthyroidism that later progressed to Graves' ophthalmopathy.

This clonotype was counted at least ten times. The V call is TRBV5-6, the J call TRBJ1-2, with 8 bases matching TRBD1. The junction had 5 bases not matched to a gene; V was cut back by 4 bases and J by 6 bases. CDR3 length equals 13 residues. In germline, CDR1 is SGHDT, CDR2 YYEEEE. The chain's CDR3 is CASSKSTGDGYTF. The CDR3 bases are TGTGCCAGCAGCAAATCGACAGGGGATGGCTACACCTTC.

This clonotype was detected many times. The chain carries TRBV19 and TRBJ1-2; tentatively, D is TRBD1 (6 bases). Trimming left V 7 bases short and J 4 bases short, with 25 bases between. Germline CDR1 is LNHDA and CDR2 is SQIVND (reference sequence). CDR3 length: 17 amino acids. The CDR3 nucleotides are TGTGCCAGTATCCCAACGAGGACAGTTGGGGTAAGCTATGGCTACACCTTC. It yields the protein CASIPTRTVGVSYGYTF.

There are many counts of this clonotype. The rearrangement links TRBV18 to TRBJ2-3; tentative D call: TRBD2 (5 bases). The V end lost 2 bases, the J end lost 3 bases, and 12 bases lay between the germline ends. CDR3 length equals 15 residues. CDR1 and CDR2 (germline): KGHSH, LQKENI. CDR3 bases: TGTGCCAGCTCACCATTCGGGATTTCTACAGATACGCAGTATTTT. Translated: CASSPFGISTDTQYF.

This clonotype was detected ten times or more. The V gene is TRBV19, the J gene TRBJ1-1; D gene ambiguous. This CDR3 is 16 amino acids long. Germline assignment: CDR1 LNHDA and CDR2 SQIVND (reference sequence). This CDR3 reads CASQMTLWAMNTEAFF. The CDR3 DNA is TGTGCAAGTCAGATGACGCTTTGGGCTATGAACACTGAAGCTTTCTTT.

This clonotype was observed many times. This chain links TRBV4-1 with TRBJ2-3; possible D gene TRBD2, 6 bases. The CDR3 has 16 amino acids. Trimming stripped 3 bases from V and 2 bases from J, with 15 bases between. CDR1 and CDR2 (germline): MGHRA, YSYEKL. The CDR3 nucleotides read TGCGCCAGCAGCCATCCCCCGGGGGTTCACACAGATACGCAGTATTTT. Amino acid sequence: CASSHPPGVHTDTQYF.

This clonotype was picked up a small number of times. The chain uses TRBV4-1 and TRBJ2-2; 11 bases align to TRBD1. V gave up 1 base and J gave up 3 bases; unmatched junction bases: 7. The CDR3 is made up of 18 amino acids. In germline, CDR1 is MGHRA, CDR2 YSYEKL. This chain's CDR3 is CASSQVGQGAFDTGELFF. The CDR3 bases are TGCGCCAGCAGCCAAGTCGGACAGGGGGCGTTTGACACCGGGGAGCTGTTTTTT.

This clonotype was seen many times. The V call is TRBV27, the J call TRBJ1-1; D not resolved. Trimming took 1 base from V and 8 from J, leaving 11 bases between them. In germline, CDR1 is MNHEY, CDR2 SMNVEV (reference sequence). The CDR3 is 13 residues long. The DNA for the CDR3 is TGTGCCAGCAGTTTATATCCGCGGACCGAAGCTTTCTTT. Residues: CASSLYPRTEAFF.

This rearrangement joins TRBV13 to TRBJ2-1; the match to TRBD2 covers 10 bases. Trimming took 1 base from V and 8 from J; bases not matched to a gene: 8. The germline gives CDR1 PRHDT, CDR2 FYEKMQ (reference sequence). The CDR3 is 16 amino acids. Here the CDR3 reads CASSLDPSGGYDEQFF. CDR3 in DNA: TGTGCCAGCAGCTTAGACCCTAGCGGGGGATATGATGAGCAGTTCTTC.

This clonotype was seen a few times. CDR3 loop: CASADSQYGGYGYTF. DNA for the CDR3: TGTGCCAGCGCCGATTCCCAATATGGCGGCTATGGCTACACCTTC. The chain has TRBV6-2 or TRBV6-3 and TRBJ1-2; no clear D gene. The germline V gene has CDR1 MNHEY and CDR2 SVGEGT. The CDR3 consists of 15 residues. V lost 8 bases to trimming and J lost 4 bases, with 20 bases between them.

This clonotype was seen a few times. V usage is TRBV5-1 and J usage is TRBJ2-1; perhaps TRBD2 as D (5 bases). V dropped 0 bases and J dropped 5 bases, with 9 bases sitting between them. Per germline, CDR1 SGHRS and CDR2 YFSETQ. The CDR3 is 14 amino acids. The CDR3 sequence is CASSLVLANNEQFF. The CDR3 DNA follows: TGCGCCAGCAGCTTGGTTCTAGCCAACAATGAGCAGTTCTTC.

This clonotype was picked up many times. V gene TRBV7-9 combines with J gene TRBJ2-1, with D tentatively TRBD1 (7 bases). The germline gives CDR1 SEHNR, CDR2 FQNEAQ (reference sequence). The CDR3 extends over 15 amino acids. Trimming pared 1 base from V and 5 bases from J, leaving 12 bases between. CDR3 residues: CASSLVSGGNNEQFF. In nucleotides, the CDR3 is TGTGCCAGCAGCTTAGTGTCAGGGGGGAACAATGAGCAGTTCTTC. The full variable domain, rest sourced from reference TRBV7-9 and TRBJ2-1, is DTGVSQNPRHKITKRGQNVTFRCDPISEHNRLYWYRQTLGQGPEFLTYFQNEAQLEKSRLLSDRFSAERPKGSFSTLEIQRTEQGDSAMYLCASSLVSGGNNEQFFGPGTRLTVL.

The CDR3 sequence: CASSLSGVGEQFF. CDR3 DNA sequence: TGCGCCAGCAGCTTATCAGGGGTCGGGGAGCAGTTCTTC. The chain carries TRBV5-1 and TRBJ2-1; D possibly corresponds to TRBD1 (6 bases). From germline, CDR1 is SGHRS and CDR2 YFSETQ. The CDR3 contains 13 residues. V dropped 2 bases and J dropped 10 bases, with 13 bases sitting between them.

This clonotype showed up just a few times. The gene calls are TRBV7-9 and TRBJ1-1; unclear D gene. Trimming shortened V by 5 bases and J by 1 base, and 8 bases separated the two germline ends. The germline CDR1 and CDR2 sequences are SEHNR and FQNEAQ (reference sequence). This CDR3 has 13 residues. The CDR3 coding sequence is TGTGCCAGCAGCACCGCTTGGAACACTGAAGCTTTCTTT. This sequence encodes CASSTAWNTEAFF.

The chain joins TRBV6-2 or TRBV6-3 to TRBJ2-3, with D possibly TRBD2 on 6 matching bases. The CDR3 runs to 16 residues. The V gene's germline CDR1 is MNHEY and CDR2 SVGEGT. V was shortened by 6 bases and J by 5 bases, with 21 bases between the two germline ends. This CDR3 is CASSPLEGRQGDTQYF. Written as DNA, the CDR3 is TGTGCCAGCAGCCCCTTGGAGGGGCGCCAAGGAGATACGCAGTATTTT.

This clonotype has a count of ten or more. The chain carries TRBV5-1 and TRBJ2-2; a possible D gene is TRBD1 (5 bases). Looked up from germline, CDR1 is SGHRS and CDR2 is YFSETQ. The CDR3 length is 16 residues. The germline V and J ends were trimmed by 4 bases and 0 bases, with 13 bases remaining between them. The CDR3 reads CASSPDRNSNTGELFF. CDR3 sequence (DNA): TGCGCCAGCAGCCCTGACAGAAATTCGAACACCGGGGAGCTGTTTTTT.